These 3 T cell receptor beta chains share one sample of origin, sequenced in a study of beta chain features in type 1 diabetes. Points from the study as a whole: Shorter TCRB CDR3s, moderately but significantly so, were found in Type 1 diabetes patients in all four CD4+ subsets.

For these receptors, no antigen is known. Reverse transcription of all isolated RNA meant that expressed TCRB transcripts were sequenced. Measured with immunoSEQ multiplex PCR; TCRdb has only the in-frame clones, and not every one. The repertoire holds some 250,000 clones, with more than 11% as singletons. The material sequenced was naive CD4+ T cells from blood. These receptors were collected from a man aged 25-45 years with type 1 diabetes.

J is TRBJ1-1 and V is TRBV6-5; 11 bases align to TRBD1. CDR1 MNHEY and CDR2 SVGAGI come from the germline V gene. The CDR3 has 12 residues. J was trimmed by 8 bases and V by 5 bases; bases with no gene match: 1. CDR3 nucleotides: TGTGCCAGCAGTCGGGACAGGGGGGAAGCTTTCTTT. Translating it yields CASSRDRGEAFF.

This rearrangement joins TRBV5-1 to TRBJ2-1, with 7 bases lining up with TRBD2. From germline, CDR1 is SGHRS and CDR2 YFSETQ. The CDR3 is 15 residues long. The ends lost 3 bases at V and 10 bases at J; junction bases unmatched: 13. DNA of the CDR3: TGCGCCAGCAGCTCAGTAGCGGGTTGGAAAGCGGAGCAGTTCTTC. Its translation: CASSSVAGWKAEQFF.

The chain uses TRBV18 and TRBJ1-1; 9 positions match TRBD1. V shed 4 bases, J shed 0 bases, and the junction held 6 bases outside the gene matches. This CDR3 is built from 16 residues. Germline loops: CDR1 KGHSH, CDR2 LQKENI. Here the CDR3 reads CASSQGGTGMNTEAFF. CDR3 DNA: TGTGCCAGCTCACAAGGCGGGACAGGGATGAACACTGAAGCTTTCTTT.